This TCR beta chain appears in the sequencing data of a study of beta chain features in type 1 diabetes. Germline V gene sequence: CDR1 LGHNA, CDR2 YNFKEQ. The V gene lost 3 bases and the J gene lost 1 base, with 9 bases spanning the gap. CDR3 length: 14 amino acids. The single heparinised draw taken from each donor contained roughly 110 mL of blood on average. Via CD45RO/CCR7/CD25/CD127/CD95/CD27, cells of the CD4+ naive, central memory, regulatory and stem cell-like memory subsets were sorted. Notes on this clone: Antigen unknown.

Sequencing targeted expressed TCRB transcripts, as all isolated RNA had been reverse transcribed. TCRdb's copy holds only in-frame clones and misses some; the assay was immunoSEQ multiplex PCR. The repertoire has hundreds of thousands of clones, roughly a sixth of them found once; the top ten carry about 0.097%. Findings of the study overall: Type 1 diabetes patients had fewer VDJ junction insertions and more deletions. Any role of HLA type in TCRB rearrangement remained unresolved here.

The sequence was collected from a man in his late teens or twenties in good health. Material for sequencing was naive CD4+ T cells from blood. This sequence joins TRBV4-2 and TRBJ2-5; D unclear. The CDR3 nucleotides read TGTGCCAGCAGCCAGTCTAGGGCCCAAGAGACCCAGTACTTC. Protein: CASSQSRAQETQYF.